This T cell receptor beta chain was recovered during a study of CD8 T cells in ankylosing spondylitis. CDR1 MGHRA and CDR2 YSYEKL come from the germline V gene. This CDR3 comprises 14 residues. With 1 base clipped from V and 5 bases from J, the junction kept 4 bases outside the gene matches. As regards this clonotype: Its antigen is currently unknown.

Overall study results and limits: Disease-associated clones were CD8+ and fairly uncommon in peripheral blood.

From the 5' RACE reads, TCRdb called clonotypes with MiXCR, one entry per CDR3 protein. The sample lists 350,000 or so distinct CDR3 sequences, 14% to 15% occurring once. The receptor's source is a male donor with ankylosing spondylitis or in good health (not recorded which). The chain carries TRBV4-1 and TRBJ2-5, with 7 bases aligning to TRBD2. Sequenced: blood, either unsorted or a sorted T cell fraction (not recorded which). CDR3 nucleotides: TGCGCCAGCAGCCAAGGACTAGCCTCGGAGACCCAGTACTTC. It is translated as CASSQGLASETQYF.